The clone carrying this T cell receptor beta chain has a single count. Its specificity is not known. The sample originates from a study of OX40 agonist ivuxolimab in advanced cancers. About the research overall: Ivuxolimab, an antibody that agonizes OX40 (CD134), was administered to the patients. Checkpoint inhibitors had been given previously to 40% of patients. Study-wide results and caveats: Not determined was the antigen specificity of the expanded peripheral T cells.

Clones were sequenced by immunoSEQ multiplex PCR, and TCRdb holds only the in-frame ones, with some missing. The sample lists about 54,000 clones; roughly 86% were seen once. CDR3 length: 13 residues. The V gene lost 0 bases and the J gene lost 5 bases, with 7 bases spanning the gap. From germline, CDR1 is SGHTA and CDR2 FQGTGA. This material consisted of CD4+ or CD8+ T cells sorted from blood, taken in a trial of the OX40 agonist ivuxolimab. The receptor was derived from an adult with an advanced solid tumor such as melanoma, head and neck, liver or kidney cancer. The chain links TRBV7-3 to TRBJ2-5; D not resolved. CDR3 bases: TGTGCCAGCAGCTTAACTCCCGGGGAGACCCAGTACTTC. Its protein product is CASSLTPGETQYF.